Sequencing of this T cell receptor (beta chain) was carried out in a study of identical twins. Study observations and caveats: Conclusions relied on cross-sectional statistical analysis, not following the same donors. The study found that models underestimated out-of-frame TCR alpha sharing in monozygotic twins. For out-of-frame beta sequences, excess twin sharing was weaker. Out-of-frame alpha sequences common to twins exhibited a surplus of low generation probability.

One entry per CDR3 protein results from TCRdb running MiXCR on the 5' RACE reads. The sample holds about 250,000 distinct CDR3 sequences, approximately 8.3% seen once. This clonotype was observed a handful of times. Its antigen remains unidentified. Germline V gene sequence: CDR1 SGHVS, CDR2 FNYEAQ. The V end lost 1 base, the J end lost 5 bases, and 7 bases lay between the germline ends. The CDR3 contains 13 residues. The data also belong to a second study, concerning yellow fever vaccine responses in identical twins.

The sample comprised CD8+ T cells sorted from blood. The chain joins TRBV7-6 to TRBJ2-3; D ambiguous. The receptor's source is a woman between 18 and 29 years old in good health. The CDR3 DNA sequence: TGTGCCAGCAGCTTAGTTTCCCTAGATACGCAGTATTTT. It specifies CASSLVSLDTQYF. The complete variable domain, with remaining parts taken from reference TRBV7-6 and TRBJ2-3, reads GAGVSQSPRYKVTKRGQDVALRCDPISGHVSLYWYRQALGQGPEFLTYFNYEAQQDKSGLPNDRFSAERPEGSISTLTIQRTEQRDSAMYRCASSLVSLDTQYFGPGTRLTVL.